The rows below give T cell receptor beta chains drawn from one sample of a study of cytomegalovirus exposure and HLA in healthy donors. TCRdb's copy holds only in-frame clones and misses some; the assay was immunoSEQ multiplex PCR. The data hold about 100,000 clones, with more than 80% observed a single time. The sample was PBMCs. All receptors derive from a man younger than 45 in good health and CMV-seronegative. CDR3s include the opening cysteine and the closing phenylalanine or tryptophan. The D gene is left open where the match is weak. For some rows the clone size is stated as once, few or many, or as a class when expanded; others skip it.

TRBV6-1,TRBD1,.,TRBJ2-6,CASSEGTAGANVLTF,TGTGCCAGCAGCGAAGGGACAGCTGGGGCCAACGTCCTGACTTTC
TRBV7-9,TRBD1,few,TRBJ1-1,CASSLPRTGTNTEAFF,TGTGCCAGCAGCTTGCCAAGGACAGGGACTAACACTGAAGCTTTCTTT
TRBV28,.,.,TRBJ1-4,CASSSSGRRAPTNEKLFF,TGTGCCAGCAGTTCATCGGGCCGGAGGGCTCCAACTAATGAAAAACTGTTTTTT
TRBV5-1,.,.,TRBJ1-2,CASSFSQAGYGYTF,TGCGCCAGCAGCTTCAGTCAGGCGGGCTATGGCTACACCTTC
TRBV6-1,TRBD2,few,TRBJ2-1,CASRLLAGGTNEQFF,TGTGCCAGCAGGCTACTAGCGGGAGGGACCAATGAGCAGTTCTTC
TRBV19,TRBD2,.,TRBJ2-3,CATKPGRVADTQYF,TGTGCCACCAAACCGGGGAGGGTAGCAGATACGCAGTATTTT
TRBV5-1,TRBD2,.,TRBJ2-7,CASRVWAGASSYEQYF,TGCGCCAGCAGGGTATGGGCGGGAGCGAGCTCCTACGAGCAGTACTTC
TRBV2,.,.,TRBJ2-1,CASSDTSRDLKFF,TGTGCCAGCAGTGACACCAGCCGGGACTTGAAGTTCTTC
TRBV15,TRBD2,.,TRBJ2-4,CATSRETPTLRGGPKNIQYF,TGTGCCACCAGCAGAGAAACTCCCACACTTCGGGGGGGCCCGAAAAACATTCAGTACTTC
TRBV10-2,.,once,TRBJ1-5,CASSDSGNNQPQHF,TGCGCCAGCAGTGACTCCGGGAACAATCAGCCCCAGCATTTT
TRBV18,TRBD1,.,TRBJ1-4,CASSERTGPNEKLFF,TGTGCCAGCTCAGAGAGGACAGGGCCAAATGAAAAACTGTTTTTT
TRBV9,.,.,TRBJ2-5,CASSVGTKGETQYF,TGTGCCAGCAGCGTAGGGACAAAAGGGGAGACCCAGTACTTC
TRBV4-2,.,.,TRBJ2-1,CASSRARTRADNEQFF,TGTGCCAGCAGCCGAGCTAGAACTAGAGCCGACAATGAGCAGTTCTTC
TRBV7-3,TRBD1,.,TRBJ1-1,CASSPGTANTEAFF,TGTGCCAGCAGCCCCGGGACAGCAAACACTGAAGCTTTCTTT
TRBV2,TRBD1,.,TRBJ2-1,CAIPKGARDNEQFF,TGTGCCATCCCTAAGGGGGCACGGGACAATGAGCAGTTCTTC
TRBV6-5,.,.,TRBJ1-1,CASRGERAGGYKVF,TGTGCCAGCAGAGGTGAGCGGGCAGGTGGGTACAAGGTCTTT
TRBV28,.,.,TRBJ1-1,CASSLGRGRPGTEAFF,TGTGCCAGCAGTTTAGGCAGAGGCCGTCCGGGGACTGAAGCTTTCTTT
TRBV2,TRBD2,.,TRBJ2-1,CASSEEIAGYNEQFF,TGTGCCAGCAGTGAGGAAATAGCGGGGTACAATGAGCAGTTCTTC
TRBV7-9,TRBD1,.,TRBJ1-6,CASSPLQGVDSPLHF,TGTGCCAGCAGCCCGCTCCAGGGGGTAGATTCACCCCTCCACTTT
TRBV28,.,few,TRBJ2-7,CASSYRELSYEQYF,TGTGCCAGCAGCTACAGGGAGCTCTCCTACGAGCAGTACTTC
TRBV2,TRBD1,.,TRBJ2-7,CASSGRDRGYEQYF,TGTGCCAGCAGTGGACGGGACAGGGGCTACGAGCAGTACTTC
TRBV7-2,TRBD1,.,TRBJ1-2,CASSPRTGEHGYTF,TGTGCCAGCAGCCCCAGGACAGGGGAGCATGGCTACACCTTC
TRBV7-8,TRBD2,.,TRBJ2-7,CASSLSGSSYEQYF,TGTGCCAGCAGCCTCAGCGGGAGCTCCTACGAGCAGTACTTC
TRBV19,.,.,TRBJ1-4,CASTTTRGINEKLFF,TGTGCCAGTACCACCACAAGAGGGATAAACGAAAAACTGTTTTTT
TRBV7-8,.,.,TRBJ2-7,CASSLVGVQEQYF,TGTGCCAGCAGCTTAGTGGGCGTTCAGGAGCAGTACTTC
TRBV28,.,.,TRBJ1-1,CASLQGGDTEAFF,TGTGCCAGCCTCCAAGGGGGGGACACTGAAGCTTTCTTT
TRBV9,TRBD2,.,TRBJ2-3,CASSDSGASTDTQYF,TGTGCCAGCAGCGATAGCGGGGCTAGCACAGATACGCAGTATTTT
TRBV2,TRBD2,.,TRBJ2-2,CASSETSGGTGELFF,TGTGCCAGCAGTGAGACTAGCGGGGGCACCGGGGAGCTGTTTTTT
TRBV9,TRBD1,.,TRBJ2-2,CASTRQGKAGELFF,TGTGCCAGTACTAGACAGGGAAAAGCCGGGGAGCTGTTTTTT
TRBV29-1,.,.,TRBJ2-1,CSVGGRGNEQFF,TGCAGCGTTGGGGGTAGGGGAAATGAGCAGTTCTTC